This T cell receptor (beta chain) was documented in a study of spatial heterogeneity in lung cancer. Losses at the gene ends were 5 bases for V and 1 base for J; bases not matched to a gene: 3. Germline CDR1 MNHEY, CDR2 SVGEGT. This CDR3 region has 15 residues. TCRdb recomputed calls from the 5' RACE reads with MiXCR, one row per CDR3 protein. Among about 3,200 distinct CDR3 sequences, roughly 15% were seen once, and the ten largest hold about 6.7%. Study-level findings and limits: It was found that expanded intratumoral alpha and beta TCR counts tracked tumor mutation counts.

A note on this clonotype: Its antigen is currently unknown.

As for time point: sample taken at primary tumor resection. The receptor's source is a male donor with early-stage non-small cell lung cancer. This specimen consisted of lung tumor tissue, obtained at surgery. The V gene is TRBV6-2 or TRBV6-3, the J gene TRBJ2-2, with 8 bases matching TRBD2. The CDR3 protein is CASSPSGGNTGELFF. The CDR3 region has the DNA TGTGCCAGCAGTCCGAGCGGGGGGAACACCGGGGAGCTGTTTTTT.